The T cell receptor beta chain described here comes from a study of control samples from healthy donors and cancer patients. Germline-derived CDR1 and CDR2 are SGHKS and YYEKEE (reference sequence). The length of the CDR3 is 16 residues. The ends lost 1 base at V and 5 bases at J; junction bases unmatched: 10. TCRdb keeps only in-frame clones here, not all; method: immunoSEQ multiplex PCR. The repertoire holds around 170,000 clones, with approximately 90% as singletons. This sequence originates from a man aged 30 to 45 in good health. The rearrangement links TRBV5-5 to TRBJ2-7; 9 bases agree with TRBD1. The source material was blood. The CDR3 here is CASSLIPGQGKDEQYF. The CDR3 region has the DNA TGTGCCAGCAGCTTGATACCGGGACAGGGTAAGGACGAGCAGTACTTC.